The 25 T cell receptor beta chains listed next were all sequenced from one sample in a study of T cells in Graves' hyperthyroidism and ophthalmopathy. The investigators amplified TCR beta CDR3 regions from RNA transcripts. An initial round of RT-PCR targeting the TCR CDR3 relied on the HTBI primer set. TCRdb re-called the multiplex PCR reads with MiXCR, one entry per CDR3 protein. This table holds about 640,000 distinct CDR3 sequences, roughly 20% found once. Source material: blood. The receptor set was obtained from a man aged 30 to 39 with Graves' ophthalmopathy.

This clonotype showed up just a few times. The chain couples TRBV20-1 to TRBJ2-7, with 7 nucleotides matching TRBD1. The CDR3 length is 13 residues. CDR1 is DFQATT, CDR2 SNEGSKA, per germline (reference sequence). V was pared by 2 bases and J by 6 bases, with 7 bases of the junction left unmatched. This CDR3 is CSARRQGVGEQYF. The CDR3 DNA sequence: TGCAGTGCTAGAAGGCAGGGGGTAGGCGAGCAGTACTTC.

The V call is TRBV4-2, the J call TRBJ1-4; TRBD1 agrees at 10 bases. This CDR3 is 17 amino acids long. Trimming removed 0 bases from V and 0 bases from J; junction bases left unmatched: 1. CDR1 and CDR2 from the germline V gene are LGHNA and YNFKEQ. The CDR3 loop is CASSQEGTGATNEKLFF. CDR3 nucleotides: TGTGCCAGCAGCCAAGAAGGGACAGGGGCAACTAATGAAAAACTGTTTTTT.

Of note for this clonotype: This may be a read error: a much more frequent sequence differs by one nucleotide. The chain is built from TRBV12-3 or TRBV12-4 and TRBJ1-5; no clear D gene. The CDR3 runs to 15 residues. The CDR3: CASSSSGRTNQPRHF. In nucleotides, the CDR3 is TGTGCCAGCAGTTCATCCGGACGGACTAATCAGCCCCGGCATTTT.

The chain uses TRBV20-1 and TRBJ2-1; D is undetermined. Germline-derived CDR1 and CDR2 are DFQATT and SNEGSKA (reference sequence). The CDR3 extends over 12 amino acids. Trimming took off 0 bases at V and 5 bases at J, with 5 bases between the two ends. The CDR3 bases are TGCAGTGCTAGAGACTGGAACAATGAGCAGTTCTTC. Amino acids: CSARDWNNEQFF.

The gene calls are TRBV7-2 and TRBJ1-4; D remains ambiguous. Per the germline V gene, CDR1 is SGHTA and CDR2 is FQGNSA. The CDR3 has 12 amino acids. Trimming took 2 bases from V and 8 from J, leaving 6 bases between them. The CDR3 loop is CASSLSPEKLFF. The CDR3 DNA reads TGTGCCAGCAGCTTAAGTCCGGAAAAACTGTTTTTT.

The genes are TRBV6-2 or TRBV6-3 and TRBJ2-7; 9 nucleotides align to TRBD1. From germline, CDR1 is MNHEY and CDR2 SVGEGT. The CDR3 extends over 14 amino acids. V lost 4 bases and J lost 4; bases outside the gene matches: 5. CDR3 DNA sequence: TGTGCCAGCAGTTTGGAGACAGGGGGGTACGAGCAGTACTTC. Translated, it gives CASSLETGGYEQYF.

This sequence joins TRBV6-1 and TRBJ2-2; unclear D gene. From germline, CDR1 is MNHNS and CDR2 SASEGT. The CDR3 length is 13 residues. With 5 bases removed from V and 5 bases from J, the gap between germline ends came to 9 bases. Here the CDR3 reads CASSIVGTGELFF. CDR3 coding DNA: TGTGCCAGCAGTATTGTTGGAACCGGGGAGCTGTTTTTT.

There are a few counts of this clonotype. The chain couples TRBV27 to TRBJ1-5, with no clear D. V shed 2 bases and J shed 4 bases, with 6 bases lying between them. Germline CDR1 reads MNHEY; CDR2 reads SMNVEV (reference sequence). CDR3 length equals 13 residues. The CDR3 DNA reads TGTGCCAGCAGTTTAATGATAAATCAGCCCCAGCATTTT. Encoded protein: CASSLMINQPQHF.

The rearrangement uses TRBV13 and TRBJ1-1, with 8 bases fitting TRBD1. Germline V gives CDR1 PRHDT, CDR2 FYEKMQ (reference sequence). This CDR3 spans 14 amino acids. V was clipped by 0 bases and J by 6 bases; unmatched bases: 3. CDR3 in amino acids: CASSLGTGVSEAFF. CDR3 sequence (DNA): TGTGCCAGCAGCTTAGGGACAGGGGTCTCTGAAGCTTTCTTT.

Comments on this clonotype: A much larger clone lies a single base off, so this may be a read error. The chain links TRBV7-2 to TRBJ1-1; 7 bases are shared with TRBD1. Looked up from germline, CDR1 is SGHTA and CDR2 is FQGNSA. V dropped 6 bases and J dropped 10; count of bases not matched to a gene: 20. The CDR3 extends over 16 amino acids. Here the CDR3 reads CASRYSGQVFTAGAFF. The CDR3, as DNA: TGTGCCAGCAGGTATTCCGGACAGGTTTTTACCGCTGGAGCTTTCTTT.

V is TRBV18 and J is TRBJ1-1, with 12 bases matching TRBD1. CDR3 length: 17 residues. V dropped 2 bases and J dropped 4; count of bases not matched to a gene: 8. The V gene's germline CDR1 is KGHSH and CDR2 LQKENI. CDR3 sequence (DNA): TGTGCCAGCTCACCAGGGATGGGACAGGGGGCTGTCACTGAAGCTTTCTTT. It encodes CASSPGMGQGAVTEAFF.

This clonotype was found many times. The chain carries TRBV3-1 and TRBJ2-7, with no clear D. Per germline, CDR1 LGHDT and CDR2 YNNKEL (reference sequence). V was trimmed by 3 bases and J by 8 bases, leaving 14 bases between them. This CDR3 is built from 13 residues. The CDR3 loop reads CASSQGGIPQQYF. The CDR3, as DNA: TGTGCCAGCAGCCAGGGTGGGATACCTCAGCAGTACTTC.

This clonotype was observed many times. V gene TRBV12-3 or TRBV12-4 combines with J gene TRBJ2-7, with D maybe TRBD2 (5 bases). V lost 3 bases and J lost 4, with 13 bases in between. The length of the CDR3 is 14 residues. This CDR3 reads CASSLELGPYEQYF. As DNA, the CDR3 is TGTGCCAGCAGTTTGGAACTAGGCCCATACGAGCAGTACTTC.

The gene calls are TRBV28 and TRBJ1-4, with D perhaps matching TRBD1 (5 bases). The CDR3 sequence is 17 residues long. CDR1 and CDR2 from the germline V gene are MDHEN and SYDVKM. V lost 6 bases, J lost 7 bases, and 24 bases lay in between. The CDR3 coding sequence is TGTGCCAGCAGAACACAGGTCTTGAGGGCCCTGGGTGAAAAACTGTTTTTT. It specifies CASRTQVLRALGEKLFF.

This clonotype was seen a few times. V usage is TRBV30 and J usage is TRBJ2-5; D is possibly TRBD1 or TRBD2 (5 bases each). The CDR3 has 15 residues. Looked up from germline, CDR1 is GTSNPN and CDR2 is SVGIG (reference sequence). V was shortened by 1 base and J by 3 bases, with 15 bases between the two germline ends. In DNA, the CDR3 is TGTGCCTGGAGTGCCCCGGGACGGGTGAAAGAGACCCAGTACTTC. Translating it yields CAWSAPGRVKETQYF. Full variable domain (outside the CDR3, taken from reference TRBV30 and TRBJ2-5): SQTIHQWPATLVQPVGSPLSLECTVEGTSNPNLYWYRQAAGRGLQLLFYSVGIGQISSEVPQNLSASRPQDRQFILSSKKLLLSDSGFYLCAWSAPGRVKETQYFGPGTRLLVL.

The CDR3: CASSLEGGRDPYEQYF. CDR3 nucleotide sequence: TGTGCCAGCAGCTTAGAGGGCGGGAGGGACCCCTACGAGCAGTACTTC. The rearrangement links TRBV7-8 to TRBJ2-7, with 9 bases identical to TRBD2. The trim removed 1 base at V and 2 bases at J, leaving 6 bases unmatched. The CDR3 extends over 16 amino acids. CDR1 and CDR2 from the germline V gene are SGHVS and FQNEAQ.

This sequence joins TRBV4-1 and TRBJ2-7; 7 bases line up with TRBD2. The trim removed 0 bases at V and 3 bases at J, leaving 5 bases unmatched. The germline V gene encodes CDR1 MGHRA and CDR2 YSYEKL. The CDR3 runs to 15 residues. Here the CDR3 reads CASSQEDLAVYEQYF. The CDR3 bases are TGCGCCAGCAGCCAAGAAGACCTAGCGGTCTACGAGCAGTACTTC.

This clonotype was seen only a few times. This may come from a read error, since a much larger clone is one base off. The V and J genes are TRBV3-1 and TRBJ1-1; the D is unclear. There are 14 residues in the CDR3. The V gene's germline CDR1 is LGHDT and CDR2 YNNKEL (reference sequence). The CDR3 loop is CAGSPITANTEAFF. CDR3 nucleotide sequence: TGTGCCGGCAGCCCGATTACAGCGAACACTGAAGCTTTCTTT.

The chain recombines TRBV12-3 or TRBV12-4 with TRBJ2-1; D is perhaps TRBD1 (5 bases). V shed 4 bases and J shed 4 bases, with 14 bases lying between them. This CDR3 contains 15 residues. This CDR3 reads CASSSGAVLYNEQFF. The CDR3 nucleotides are TGTGCCAGCAGTTCTGGGGCCGTACTTTACAATGAGCAGTTCTTC.

The V call is TRBV20-1, the J call TRBJ2-7; 8 bases agree with TRBD2. Unmatched junction bases numbered 15, after V lost 6 bases and J lost 5 bases. Germline V CDR1 and CDR2: DFQATT, SNEGSKA (reference sequence). The length of the CDR3 is 15 residues. The CDR3 sequence is CSARSLGLVKHEQYF. The CDR3 nucleotides read TGCAGTGCGAGGAGCCTGGGACTAGTGAAGCACGAGCAGTACTTC.

This clonotype was seen at least ten times. This chain links TRBV12-3 or TRBV12-4 with TRBJ2-1; TRBD2 aligns across 8 bases. The CDR3 runs 14 residues. J lost 5 bases, V lost 10 bases, and 10 bases had no gene match. Written as DNA, the CDR3 is TGTGCCATTACGACTAGCGCAGTCGACAATGAGCAGTTCTTC. Encoded protein: CAITTSAVDNEQFF.

This clonotype was counted many times. The chain recombines TRBV20-1 with TRBJ2-7, with D perhaps matching TRBD2 (6 bases). The germline V gene has CDR1 DFQATT and CDR2 SNEGSKA (reference sequence). The V end was cut by 0 bases, the J end by 3 bases, with 12 bases between. CDR3 length equals 14 residues. The CDR3, as DNA: TGCAGTGCTAGAGACCCGGACGGGGGCTACGAGCAGTACTTC. It is translated as CSARDPDGGYEQYF.

This clonotype was found many times. The chain uses TRBV5-1 and TRBJ2-7, with TRBD2 matching over 7 bases. CDR1 SGHRS and CDR2 YFSETQ come from the germline V gene. The CDR3 runs 15 residues. Losses at the gene ends were 4 bases for V and 2 bases for J; bases not matched to a gene: 9. CDR3 coding DNA: TGCGCCAGCAGCCCCGTCGGCGGGAGCGCCTACGAGCAGTACTTC. It encodes CASSPVGGSAYEQYF.

A note on this clonotype: A read error may produce the germline difference seen at one junction end. The V and J genes are TRBV27 and TRBJ2-1; D is undetermined. The V gene's germline CDR1 is MNHEY and CDR2 SMNVEV (reference sequence). The CDR3 covers 12 residues. The CDR3 loop is CASRRSYNKQFF. The CDR3 bases are TGTGCCAGCAGGAGGTCGTACAATAAGCAGTTCTTC.

This chain joins TRBV12-3 or TRBV12-4 and TRBJ1-6; the match to TRBD1 covers 9 bases. J gave up 9 bases and V 4 bases, and 10 bases lay outside the gene matches. The CDR3 totals 16 residues. The CDR3 region has the DNA TGTGCCAGCAGTTACGGGACAGGGACGGTCCCTTCACCCCTCCACTTT. Residues: CASSYGTGTVPSPLHF.